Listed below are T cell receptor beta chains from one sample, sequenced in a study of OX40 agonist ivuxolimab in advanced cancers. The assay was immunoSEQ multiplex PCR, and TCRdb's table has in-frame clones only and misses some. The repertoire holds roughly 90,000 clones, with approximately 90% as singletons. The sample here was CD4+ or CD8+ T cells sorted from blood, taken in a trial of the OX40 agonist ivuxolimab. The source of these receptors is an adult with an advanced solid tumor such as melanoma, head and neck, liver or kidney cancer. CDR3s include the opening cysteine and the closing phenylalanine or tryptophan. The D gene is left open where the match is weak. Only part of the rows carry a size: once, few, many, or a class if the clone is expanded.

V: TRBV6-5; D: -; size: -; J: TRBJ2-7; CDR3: CASSYDTAERPYEQYF; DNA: TGTGCCAGCAGTTACGACACGGCAGAGAGACCGTACGAGCAGTACTTC
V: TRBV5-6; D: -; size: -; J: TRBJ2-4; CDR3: CASSWDADAKNIQYF; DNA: TGTGCCAGCAGCTGGGATGCGGACGCCAAAAACATTCAGTACTTC
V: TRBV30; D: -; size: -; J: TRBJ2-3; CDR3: CAWRSVVGDHTQYF; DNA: TGTGCCTGGAGGTCGGTAGTGGGGGACCATACGCAGTATTTT
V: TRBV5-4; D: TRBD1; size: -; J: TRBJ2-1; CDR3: CASSSRQGNEQFF; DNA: TGTGCCAGCAGCTCCCGACAGGGGAATGAGCAGTTCTTC
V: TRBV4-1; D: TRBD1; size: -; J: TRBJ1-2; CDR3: CASSQEHRGGYGYTF; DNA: TGCGCCAGCAGCCAAGAACACAGGGGTGGCTATGGCTACACCTTC
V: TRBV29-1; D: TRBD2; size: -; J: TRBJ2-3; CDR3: CSVAGTSSDTQYF; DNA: TGCAGCGTGGCCGGGACTAGCTCAGATACGCAGTATTTT
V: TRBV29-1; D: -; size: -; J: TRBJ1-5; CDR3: CSARRGSNQPQHF; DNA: TGCAGCGCCCGAAGGGGTTCTAATCAGCCCCAGCATTTT
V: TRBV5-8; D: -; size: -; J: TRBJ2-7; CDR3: CASSVAGGDIVRPRSYEQYF; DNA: TGTGCCAGCAGCGTCGCTGGGGGGGACATCGTGCGCCCCAGGTCCTACGAGCAGTACTTC
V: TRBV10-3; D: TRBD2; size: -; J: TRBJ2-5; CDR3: CAITASGTETQYF; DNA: TGTGCCATCACGGCTAGCGGTACGGAGACCCAGTACTTC
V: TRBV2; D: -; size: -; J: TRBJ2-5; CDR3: CASRPGSIQETQYF; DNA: TGTGCCAGCAGACCGGGCTCCATACAAGAGACCCAGTACTTC
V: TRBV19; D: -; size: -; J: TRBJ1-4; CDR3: CASSIGYPNEKLFF; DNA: TGTGCCAGTAGTATCGGCTATCCGAATGAAAAACTGTTTTTT
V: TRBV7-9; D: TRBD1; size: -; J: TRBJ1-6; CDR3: CASSLSEGQQPPLHF; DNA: TGTGCCAGCAGCTTAAGTGAGGGACAGCAACCACCCCTCCACTTT
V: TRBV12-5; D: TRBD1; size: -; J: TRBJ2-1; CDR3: CASGLLTGVGRLEGAGEQFF; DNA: TGTGCTAGTGGTTTGTTGACAGGGGTAGGGAGACTAGAGGGAGCAGGCGAGCAGTTCTTC
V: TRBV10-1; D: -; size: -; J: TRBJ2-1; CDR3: CASSESQGNEQFF; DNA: TGCGCCAGCAGTGAGTCCCAGGGGAATGAGCAGTTCTTC
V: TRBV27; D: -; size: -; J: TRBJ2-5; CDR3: CASNQGGGSQETQYF; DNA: TGTGCCAGCAATCAAGGCGGGGGCTCACAAGAGACCCAGTACTTC
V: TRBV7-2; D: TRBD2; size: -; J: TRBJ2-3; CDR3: CASSLKLAGGALDTQYF; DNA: TGTGCCAGCAGCTTAAAACTAGCGGGGGGGGCGTTGGATACGCAGTATTTT
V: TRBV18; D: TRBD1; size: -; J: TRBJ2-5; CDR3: CASSPFDRVETQYF; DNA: TGTGCCAGCTCACCATTCGACAGGGTTGAGACCCAGTACTTC
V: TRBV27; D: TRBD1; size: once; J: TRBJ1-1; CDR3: CASSDRGATEAFF; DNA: TGTGCCAGCTCGGACAGGGGTGCCACTGAAGCTTTCTTT
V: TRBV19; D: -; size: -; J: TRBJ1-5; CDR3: CASSIRGEGGNQPQHF; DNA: TGTGCCAGTAGTATCCGGGGCGAAGGCGGCAATCAGCCCCAGCATTTT
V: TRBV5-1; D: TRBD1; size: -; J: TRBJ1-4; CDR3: CASSQGQINEKLFF; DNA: TGCGCCAGCAGCCAGGGACAGATAAATGAAAAACTGTTTTTT
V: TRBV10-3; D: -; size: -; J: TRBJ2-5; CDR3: CAIRRGPGGQETQYF; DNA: TGTGCCATCAGGAGGGGACCCGGCGGGCAAGAGACCCAGTACTTC
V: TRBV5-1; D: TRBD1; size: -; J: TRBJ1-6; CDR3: CASSIGQVGSPLHF; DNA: TGCGCCAGCAGCATAGGACAGGTCGGTTCACCCCTCCACTTT
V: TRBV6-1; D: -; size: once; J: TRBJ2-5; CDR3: CASSEAGGGTQYF; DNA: TGTGCCAGCAGTGAGGCCGGGGGAGGGACCCAGTACTTC
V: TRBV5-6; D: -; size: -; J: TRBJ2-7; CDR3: CASSLLSYEQYF; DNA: TGTGCCAGCAGCTTGTTGTCCTACGAGCAGTACTTC
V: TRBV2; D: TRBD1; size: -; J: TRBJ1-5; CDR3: CASSGTGHQPQHF; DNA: TGTGCCAGCAGTGGGACAGGTCATCAGCCCCAGCATTTT
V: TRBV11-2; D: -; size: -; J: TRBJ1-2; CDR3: CASSPNRDGYTF; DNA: TGTGCCAGCAGCCCAAACAGGGACGGCTACACCTTC
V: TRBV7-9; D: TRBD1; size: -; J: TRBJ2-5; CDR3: CASSFSRYGTGSPETQYF; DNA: TGTGCCAGCAGCTTCTCCCGGTACGGGACAGGGAGTCCAGAGACCCAGTACTTC